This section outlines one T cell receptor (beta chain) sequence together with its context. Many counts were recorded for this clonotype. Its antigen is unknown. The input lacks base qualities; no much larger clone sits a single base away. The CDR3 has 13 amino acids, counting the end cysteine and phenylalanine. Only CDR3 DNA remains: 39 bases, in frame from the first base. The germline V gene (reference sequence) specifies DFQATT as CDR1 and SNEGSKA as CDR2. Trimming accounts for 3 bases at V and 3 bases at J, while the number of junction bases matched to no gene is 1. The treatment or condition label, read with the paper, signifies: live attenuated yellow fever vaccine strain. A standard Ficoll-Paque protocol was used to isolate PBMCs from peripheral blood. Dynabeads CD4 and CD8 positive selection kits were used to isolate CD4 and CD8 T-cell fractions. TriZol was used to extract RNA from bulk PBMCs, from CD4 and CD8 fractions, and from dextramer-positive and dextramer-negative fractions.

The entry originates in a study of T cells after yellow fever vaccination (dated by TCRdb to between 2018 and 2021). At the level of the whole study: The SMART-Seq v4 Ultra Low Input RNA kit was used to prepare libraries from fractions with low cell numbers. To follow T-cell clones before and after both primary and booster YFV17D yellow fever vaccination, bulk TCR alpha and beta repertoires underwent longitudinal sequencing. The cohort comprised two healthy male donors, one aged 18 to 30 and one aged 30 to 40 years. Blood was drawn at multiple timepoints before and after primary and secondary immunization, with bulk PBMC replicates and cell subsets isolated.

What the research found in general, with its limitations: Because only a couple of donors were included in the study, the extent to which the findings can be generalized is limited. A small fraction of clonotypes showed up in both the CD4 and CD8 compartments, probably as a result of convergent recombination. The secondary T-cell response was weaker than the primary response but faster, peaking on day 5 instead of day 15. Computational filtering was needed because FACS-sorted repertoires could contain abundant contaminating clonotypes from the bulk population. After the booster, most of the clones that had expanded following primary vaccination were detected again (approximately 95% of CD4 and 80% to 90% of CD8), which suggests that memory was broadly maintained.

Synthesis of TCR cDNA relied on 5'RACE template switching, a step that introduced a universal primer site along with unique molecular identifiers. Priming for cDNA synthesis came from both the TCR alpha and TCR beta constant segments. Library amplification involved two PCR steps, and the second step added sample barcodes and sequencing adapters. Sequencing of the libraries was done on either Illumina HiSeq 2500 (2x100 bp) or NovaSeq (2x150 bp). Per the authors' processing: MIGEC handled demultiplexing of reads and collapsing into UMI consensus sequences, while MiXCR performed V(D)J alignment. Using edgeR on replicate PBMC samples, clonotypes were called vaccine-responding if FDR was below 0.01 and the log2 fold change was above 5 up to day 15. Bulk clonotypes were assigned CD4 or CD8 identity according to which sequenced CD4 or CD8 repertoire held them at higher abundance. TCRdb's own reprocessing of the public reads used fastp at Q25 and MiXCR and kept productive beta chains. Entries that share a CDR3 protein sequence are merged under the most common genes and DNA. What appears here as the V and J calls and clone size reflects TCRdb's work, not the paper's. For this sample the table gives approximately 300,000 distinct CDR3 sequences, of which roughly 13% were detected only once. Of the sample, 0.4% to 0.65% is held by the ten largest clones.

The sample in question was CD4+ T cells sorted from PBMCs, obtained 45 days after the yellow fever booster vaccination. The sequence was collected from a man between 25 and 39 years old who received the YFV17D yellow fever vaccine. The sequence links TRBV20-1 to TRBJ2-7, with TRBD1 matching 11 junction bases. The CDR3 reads CSARGQGGYEQYF. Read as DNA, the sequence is TGCAGTGCTAGGGGACAGGGGGGCTACGAGCAGTACTTC.